Below are 12 T cell receptor beta chains sequenced from a single sample in a study of T cell responses to AZD1222 COVID-19 vaccine. Sequencing used immunoSEQ multiplex PCR; TCRdb keeps in-frame clones, though not all of them. The sample consists of 55,000 to 70,000 clones, around 83% of them appearing once. Sample: peripheral blood, taken on day 0 of AZD1222 vaccination. All receptors derive from an adult in good health.

The rearrangement joins TRBV7-2 to TRBJ1-1; perhaps TRBD1 as D (6 bases). This CDR3 has 15 amino acids. The germline V and J ends were trimmed by 5 bases and 6 bases, with 19 bases remaining between them. Germline CDR1 SGHTA, CDR2 FQGNSA. The CDR3 loop is CASSPSPWGASEAFF. In DNA, the CDR3 is TGTGCCAGCAGCCCTAGTCCATGGGGGGCCTCTGAAGCTTTCTTT.

The chain couples TRBV10-3 to TRBJ1-5, with TRBD1 matching over 10 bases. CDR1 and CDR2 from the germline V gene are ENHRY and SYGVKD. CDR3 size: 14 residues. V lost 6 bases to trimming and J lost 5 bases; unmatched junction nucleotides: 4. The CDR3 here is CAIRGTGEDQPQHF. The CDR3 DNA follows: TGTGCCATCAGGGGGACAGGGGAAGATCAGCCCCAGCATTTT.

The chain employs TRBV28 and TRBJ1-2, with a weak D call TRBD1 (5 bases). From germline, CDR1 is MDHEN and CDR2 SYDVKM. The V end lost 8 bases, the J end lost 1 base, and 20 bases lay between the germline ends. This CDR3 comprises 16 residues. CDR3 coding DNA: TGTGCCAGCCGGCCGCTTCGGGACCTACATAACTATGGCTACACCTTC. This translates into CASRPLRDLHNYGYTF.

This clone was detected once. The chain joins TRBV5-1 to TRBJ1-3; 7 bases line up with TRBD1. The germline V gene has CDR1 SGHRS and CDR2 YFSETQ. The CDR3 loop spans 15 amino acids. The trim removed 4 bases at V and 0 bases at J, leaving 4 bases unmatched. For the CDR3, the DNA is TGCGCCAGCAGCGACAGGACAGGCTCTGGAAACACCATATATTTT. It codes for CASSDRTGSGNTIYF.

V is TRBV6-4 and J is TRBJ2-1; the match to TRBD2 covers 13 bases. Germline V lookup: CDR1 MRHNA, CDR2 SNTAGT. The CDR3 has 15 residues. Unmatched junction bases numbered 12, after V lost 9 bases and J lost 10 bases. The CDR3 DNA sequence: TGTGCCAGTTCGACCACTAGCGGGGGGGCAAGGGAGCAGTTCTTC. Residues: CASSTTSGGAREQFF.

The J gene is TRBJ1-2, the V gene TRBV2; 9 bases map to TRBD1. The CDR3 extends over 13 amino acids. Trimming took 6 bases from V and 5 from J; bases not matched to a gene: 4. CDR1 SNHLY and CDR2 FYNNEI come from the germline V gene. Here the CDR3 reads CASRGQGFYGYTF. The CDR3 region has the DNA TGTGCCAGCAGGGGACAGGGATTTTATGGCTACACCTTC. Full variable domain (missing parts from reference TRBV2 and TRBJ1-2): EPEVTQTPSHQVTQMGQEVILRCVPISNHLYFYWYRQILGQKVEFLVSFYNNEISEKSEIFDDQFSVERPDGSNFTLKIRSTKLEDSAMYFCASRGQGFYGYTFGSGTRLTVV.

The rearrangement links TRBV5-5 to TRBJ1-1; a weak D match, TRBD1 (5 bases). Germline loops: CDR1 SGHKS, CDR2 YYEKEE (reference sequence). The CDR3 has 14 amino acids. Trimming pared 3 bases from V and 4 bases from J, leaving 13 bases between. CDR3 in DNA: TGTGCCAGCAGCTATTCGGGACTGGGCACTGAAGCTTTCTTT. This translates into CASSYSGLGTEAFF.

This chain connects TRBV12-3 or TRBV12-4 to TRBJ1-1; TRBD1 aligns across 7 bases. Trimming took 6 bases from V and 8 from J; bases not matched to a gene: 9. The CDR3 covers 13 residues. CDR3: CASSPRQGTEAFF. The CDR3 nucleotides are TGTGCCAGCAGCCCCAGACAGGGAACCGAAGCTTTCTTT.

The chain combines TRBV2 with TRBJ1-3; no clear D. CDR1 and CDR2 (germline): SNHLY, FYNNEI. CDR3 length equals 13 residues. Trimming shortened V by 7 bases and J by 0 bases, and 7 bases separated the two germline ends. CDR3 sequence (DNA): TGTGCCAGCACCGCTTTCTCTGGAAACACCATATATTTT. This sequence encodes CASTAFSGNTIYF.

This clone showed up just once. The chain combines TRBV28 with TRBJ2-2, with D unclear. The CDR3 sequence is 14 residues long. Germline values: CDR1 MDHEN, CDR2 SYDVKM. V was pared by 6 bases and J by 4 bases, with 12 bases between. CDR3 sequence reads: CASSPKMGTGELFF. CDR3 DNA: TGTGCCAGCAGCCCGAAAATGGGCACCGGGGAGCTGTTTTTT.

This clone was recorded a few times. The chain combines TRBV5-4 with TRBJ1-2; D is ambiguous. The V and J ends lost 3 bases and 10 bases respectively, with 16 bases between them. The CDR3 contains 13 residues. Germline values: CDR1 SGHNT, CDR2 YYREEE (reference sequence). The CDR3 here is CASSSNLDGDYTF. CDR3 DNA: TGTGCCAGCAGCTCCAATTTAGACGGGGACTACACCTTC. The full variable domain, in which reference TRBV5-4 and TRBJ1-2 provide the parts outside the CDR3, is ETGVTQSPTHLIKTRGQQVTLRCSSQSGHNTVSWYQQALGQGPQFIFQYYREEENGRGNFPPRFSGLQFPNYSSELNVNALELDDSALYLCASSSNLDGDYTFGSGTRLTVV.

This clone was counted a few times. The rearrangement joins TRBV11-2 to TRBJ1-1; D is uncertain. This CDR3 has 12 residues. V was cut by 3 bases and J by 11 bases, with 13 bases left in between. Germline loops: CDR1 SGHAT, CDR2 FQNNGV. DNA for the CDR3: TGTGCCAGCAGCTTCTCGGCTCGAGGCGCTTTCTTT. Amino acid sequence: CASSFSARGAFF.